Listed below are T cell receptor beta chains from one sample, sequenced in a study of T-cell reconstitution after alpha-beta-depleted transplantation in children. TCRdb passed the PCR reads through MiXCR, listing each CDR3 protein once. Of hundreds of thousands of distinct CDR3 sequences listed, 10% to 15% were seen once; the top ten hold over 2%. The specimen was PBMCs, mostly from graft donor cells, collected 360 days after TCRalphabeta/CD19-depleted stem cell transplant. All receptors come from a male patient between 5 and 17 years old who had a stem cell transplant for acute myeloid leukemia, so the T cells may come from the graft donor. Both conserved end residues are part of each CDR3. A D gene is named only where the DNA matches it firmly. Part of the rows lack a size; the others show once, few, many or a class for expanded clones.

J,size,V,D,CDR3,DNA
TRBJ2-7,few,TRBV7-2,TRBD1,CASSLIRTGLGEQYF,TGTGCCAGCAGCTTAATACGGACAGGGCTGGGGGAGCAGTACTTC
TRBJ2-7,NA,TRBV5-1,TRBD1,CASSFSATGALFYEQYF,TGCGCCAGCAGCTTCTCAGCTACAGGGGCTCTGTTCTACGAGCAGTACTTC
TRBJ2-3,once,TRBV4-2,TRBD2,CASSQGGSGTDTQYF,TGTGCCAGCAGCCAGGGCGGGAGTGGGACAGATACGCAGTATTTT
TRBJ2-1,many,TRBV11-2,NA,CASSLEKPNEQFF,TGTGCCAGCAGCTTAGAAAAGCCTAATGAGCAGTTCTTC
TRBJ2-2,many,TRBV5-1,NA,CASSLGERAGTGELFF,TGCGCCAGCAGCCTGGGGGAGCGGGCCGGGACCGGGGAGCTGTTTTTT
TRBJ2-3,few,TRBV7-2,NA,CASKVPGVTDTQYF,TGTGCCAGCAAAGTTCCAGGGGTCACAGATACGCAGTATTTT
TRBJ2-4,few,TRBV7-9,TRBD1,CASSFTGDAKNIQYF,TGTGCCAGCAGCTTTACAGGGGACGCCAAAAACATTCAGTACTTC
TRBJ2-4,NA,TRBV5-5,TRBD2,CASSRKGLADIQYF,TGTGCCAGCAGCCGAAAGGGACTAGCAGACATTCAGTACTTC
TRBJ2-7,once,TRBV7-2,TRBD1,CASSLAGTGGTYEQYF,TGTGCCAGCAGCTTAGCGGGGACAGGGGGGACCTACGAGCAGTACTTC
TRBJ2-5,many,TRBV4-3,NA,CASSQGGALETQYF,TGCGCCAGCAGCCAAGGGGGGGCTTTGGAGACCCAGTACTTC
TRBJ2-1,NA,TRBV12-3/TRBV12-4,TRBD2,CASSLHLLAGAGNEQFF,TGTGCCAGCAGTCTCCATTTACTAGCGGGAGCTGGGAATGAGCAGTTCTTC
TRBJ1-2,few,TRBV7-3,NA,CASSAGPGQYYTF,TGTGCCAGCAGCGCAGGCCCCGGACAGTACTACACCTTC
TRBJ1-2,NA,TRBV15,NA,CATSRGYDDYGYTF,TGTGCCACCAGCAGGGGTTACGACGACTATGGCTACACCTTC
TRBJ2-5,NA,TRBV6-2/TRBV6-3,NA,CASSTRGALGETQYF,TGTGCCAGCAGTACTCGGGGGGCTCTTGGAGAGACCCAGTACTTC
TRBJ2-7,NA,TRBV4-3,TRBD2,CASSQAETSGAYEQYF,TGCGCCAGCAGCCAAGCAGAGACTAGCGGGGCATACGAGCAGTACTTC
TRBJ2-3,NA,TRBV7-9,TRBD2,CASSREGITDTQYF,TGTGCCAGCAGCCGGGAGGGGATCACAGATACGCAGTATTTT
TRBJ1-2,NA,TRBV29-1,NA,CSVERQQNYGYTF,TGCAGCGTTGAAAGACAGCAGAACTATGGCTACACCTTC
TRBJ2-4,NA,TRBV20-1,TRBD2,CSARVAGGPLAKNIQYF,TGCAGTGCTAGAGTGGCGGGAGGGCCCCTAGCCAAAAACATTCAGTACTTC
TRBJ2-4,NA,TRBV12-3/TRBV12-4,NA,CASSSTSLGAKNIQYF,TGTGCCAGCAGTTCCACCTCGCTCGGAGCCAAAAACATTCAGTACTTC
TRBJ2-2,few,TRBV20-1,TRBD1,CSADRGLTGELFF,TGCAGTGCCGACAGGGGGCTCACCGGGGAGCTGTTTTTT
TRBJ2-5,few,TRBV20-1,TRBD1,CSATQGAGETQYF,TGCAGTGCTACACAGGGGGCCGGGGAGACCCAGTACTTC
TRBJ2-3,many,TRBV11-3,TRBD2,CASSLVILAGVAGDTQYF,TGTGCCAGCAGCTTAGTTATACTAGCGGGAGTCGCTGGAGATACGCAGTATTTT
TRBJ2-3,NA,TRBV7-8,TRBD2,CASSSKGLQVTDTQYF,TGTGCCAGCAGCTCCAAGGGACTACAAGTCACAGATACGCAGTATTTT
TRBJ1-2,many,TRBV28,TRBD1,CASSLTEDRGYGYTF,TGTGCCAGCAGTTTAACGGAGGACAGGGGATATGGCTACACCTTC
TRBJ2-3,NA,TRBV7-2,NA,CASSRSGADTQYF,TGTGCCAGCAGCCGTAGCGGCGCAGATACGCAGTATTTT
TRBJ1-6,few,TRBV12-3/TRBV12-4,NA,CASSLKGSVGTLRMNSPLHF,TGTGCCAGCAGTTTAAAAGGCTCGGTCGGCACCCTCAGAATGAATTCACCCCTCCACTTT
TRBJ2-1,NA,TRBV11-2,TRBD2,CASSSLLAGIKGEQFF,TGTGCCAGCAGCTCCCTTCTAGCGGGAATTAAGGGTGAGCAGTTCTTC
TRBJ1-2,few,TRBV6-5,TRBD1,CASSWTGLYGYTF,TGTGCCAGCAGTTGGACAGGTCTCTATGGCTACACCTTC
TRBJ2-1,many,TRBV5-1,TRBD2,CASSLARSGAAYNEQFF,TGCGCCAGCAGCTTGGCCCGAAGCGGGGCCGCCTACAATGAGCAGTTCTTC
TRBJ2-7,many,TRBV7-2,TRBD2,CASTEAGGPYEQYF,TGTGCCAGCACTGAAGCGGGAGGGCCTTACGAGCAGTACTTC
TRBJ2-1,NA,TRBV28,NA,CASSFSNRDPKGDNEQFF,TGTGCCAGCAGTTTCTCGAACCGGGATCCAAAGGGGGACAATGAGCAGTTCTTC
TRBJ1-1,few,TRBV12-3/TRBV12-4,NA,CASSLLGGNTEAFF,TGTGCCAGCAGTTTATTGGGGGGGAACACTGAAGCTTTCTTT
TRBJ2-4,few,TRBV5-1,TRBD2,CASSRLAAPKNIQYF,TGCGCCAGCAGCAGACTAGCGGCACCTAAAAACATTCAGTACTTC
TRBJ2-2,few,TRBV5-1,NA,CASSPRPGPGELFF,TGCGCCAGCAGCCCCCGACCCGGCCCCGGGGAGCTGTTTTTT
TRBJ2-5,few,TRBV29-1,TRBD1,CSVEYTGGKETQYF,TGCAGCGTTGAATATACAGGGGGGAAGGAGACCCAGTACTTC
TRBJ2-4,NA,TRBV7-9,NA,CASSSPRGKNIQYF,TGTGCCAGCAGCTCCCCTAGAGGCAAAAACATTCAGTACTTC
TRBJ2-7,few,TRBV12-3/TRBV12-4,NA,CASSPKNEQYF,TGTGCCAGCAGCCCTAAGAACGAGCAGTACTTC
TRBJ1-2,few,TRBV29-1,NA,CSVERGLYGYTF,TGCAGCGTTGAGAGGGGCCTTTATGGCTACACCTTC
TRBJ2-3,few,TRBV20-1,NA,CSARNRLDTQYF,TGCAGTGCTCGAAATCGACTAGACACGCAGTATTTT
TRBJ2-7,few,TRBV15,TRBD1,CATSREGGTGPPYEQYF,TGTGCCACCAGCAGAGAGGGAGGGACAGGGCCGCCCTACGAGCAGTACTTC
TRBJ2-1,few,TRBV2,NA,CALRGNEQFF,TGTGCCCTACGGGGCAATGAGCAGTTCTTC
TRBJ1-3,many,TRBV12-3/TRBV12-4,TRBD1,CASIPGQGISGNTIYF,TGTGCCAGCATCCCGGGACAGGGGATCTCTGGAAACACCATATATTTT
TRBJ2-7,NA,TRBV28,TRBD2,CASIEPRPSGSEQYF,TGTGCCAGCATCGAACCCCGCCCTAGCGGGAGCGAGCAGTACTTC
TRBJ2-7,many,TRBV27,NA,CASSWAVGRYEQYF,TGTGCCAGCAGTTGGGCCGTAGGGAGGTACGAGCAGTACTTC
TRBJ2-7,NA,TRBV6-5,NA,CASRSRGNSYEQYF,TGTGCCAGCAGATCCAGGGGAAACTCCTACGAGCAGTACTTC
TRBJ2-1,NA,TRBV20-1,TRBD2,CSATRSSGSSYNEQFF,TGCAGTGCTACACGTAGCAGCGGGAGCTCCTACAATGAGCAGTTCTTC
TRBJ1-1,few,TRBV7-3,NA,CASSLTGHTEAFF,TGTGCCAGCAGCTTAACAGGGCACACTGAAGCTTTCTTT
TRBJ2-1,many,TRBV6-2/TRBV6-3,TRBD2,CASILAGVNEQFF,TGTGCCAGCATCCTAGCGGGAGTCAATGAGCAGTTCTTC
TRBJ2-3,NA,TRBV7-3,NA,CASSLDLFDTQYF,TGTGCCAGCAGCTTGGACTTGTTTGATACGCAGTATTTT